A single sample gave rise to the 5 T cell receptor beta chains below, sequenced in a study of sequential checkpoint blockade in melanoma. Documented treatment: randomized to nivolumab then ipilimumab (arm A) or the reverse (arm B). Some clones are missing from TCRdb's copy, which holds only in-frame ones; the method was immunoSEQ multiplex PCR. The sample has thousands of clones, roughly 25% seen once. The sample consisted of tumor tissue (inferred from file names), taken from a patient given nivolumab and ipilimumab in sequence. These receptors were taken from a human donor with melanoma.

This clone was picked up a small number of times. The chain carries TRBV6-8 and TRBJ2-3; no definite D call. V lost 5 bases and J 3 bases, leaving 9 bases between the germline ends. CDR3 size: 13 residues. CDR1 is MNHGY and CDR2 is SAAAGT in the germline V gene. The chain's CDR3 is CASSDRVTDTQYF. In nucleotides, the CDR3 is TGTGCCAGCAGTGACCGGGTAACAGATACGCAGTATTTT.

Written as DNA, the CDR3 is TGTGCCAGCTCACCCAGACAGGCGATTAAATCGAACAATGAGCAGTTCTTC. Its protein product is CASSPRQAIKSNNEQFF. The gene calls are TRBV18 and TRBJ2-1; D is perhaps TRBD1 (6 bases). CDR3 size: 17 residues. V was pared by 3 bases and J by 5 bases, with 20 bases between. CDR1 is KGHSH and CDR2 is LQKENI in the germline V gene.

The chain employs TRBV11-3 and TRBJ2-3; D not resolved. V shed 1 base and J shed 2 bases, with 7 bases lying between them. Germline loops: CDR1 SGHNT, CDR2 YENEEA. The CDR3 totals 14 residues. The CDR3 DNA reads TGTGCCAGCAGCTTAGGCAGCTTCACAGATACGCAGTATTTT. Amino acid sequence: CASSLGSFTDTQYF.

The CDR3 is CASSSRTVQETQYF. CDR3 nucleotides: TGCGCCAGCAGCTCGAGGACAGTCCAAGAGACCCAGTACTTC. V and J are TRBV5-1 and TRBJ2-5; D possibly corresponds to TRBD1 (6 bases). Trimming pared 3 bases from V and 1 base from J, leaving 10 bases between. The CDR3 is 14 amino acids. Germline V gene data show CDR1 as SGHRS and CDR2 as YFSETQ.

In its sample, this clone was seen a few times. The chain has TRBV18 and TRBJ1-1, with a tentative D call TRBD1 (6 bases). Trimming stripped 0 bases from V and 1 base from J, with 9 bases between. This CDR3 is 15 amino acids long. CDR1 and CDR2 (germline): KGHSH, LQKENI. This CDR3 reads CASSPPRGQNTEAFF. The CDR3 DNA reads as TGTGCCAGCTCACCACCTCGGGGGCAGAACACTGAAGCTTTCTTT.